The clone carrying this T cell receptor (beta chain) was picked up a small number of times. The sample belongs to a study of beta chain features in type 1 diabetes. Sequencing targeted expressed TCRB transcripts, as all isolated RNA had been reverse transcribed. Data came from immunoSEQ multiplex PCR; TCRdb stores just in-frame clones and leaves some out. The sample includes hundreds of thousands of clones, 17% seen only once; the top ten take 0.02% to 0.03%. The sequenced sample was naive CD4+ T cells from blood. The sequence derives from a woman in her late teens or twenties in good health.

The CDR3 loop is CASTGSMNTEAFF. The CDR3 nucleotides are TGTGCCAGCACTGGTTCAATGAACACTGAAGCTTTCTTT. J is TRBJ1-1 and V is TRBV5-6, with D unclear. This CDR3 is 13 amino acids long. Trimming removed 6 bases from V and 0 bases from J, with 9 bases in between. Germline CDR1 SGHDT, CDR2 YYEEEE.